This entry describes one T cell receptor beta chain. Germline V lookup: CDR1 MDHEN, CDR2 SYDVKM. The V gene lost 2 bases and the J gene lost 2 bases, with 11 bases spanning the gap. The CDR3 totals 15 residues. These data are taken from a study of blood T cells in healthy people across ages. Through a sample-barcoded 5' primer and a J-beta primer mix, a second PCR was run for about 6 to 11 cycles. TCRdb re-called the 5' RACE reads with MiXCR, one entry per CDR3 protein. The table includes 1.5 million to 2 million distinct CDR3 sequences, around 48% detected once. The source is a woman between 40 and 50 years old in good health. The rearrangement joins TRBV28 to TRBJ2-3, with D uncertain. Sequencing was carried out using blood. In nucleotides, the CDR3 is TGTGCCAGCAGTTTACCGGGTTCTCACACAGATACGCAGTATTTT. It codes for CASSLPGSHTDTQYF. Based on the CDR3 plus reference TRBV28 and TRBJ2-3, the full variable domain is DVKVTQSSRYLVKRTGEKVFLECVQDMDHENMFWYRQDPGLGLRLIYFSYDVKMKEKGDIPEGYSVSREKKERFSLILESASTNQTSMYLCASSLPGSHTDTQYFGPGTRLTVL.